This TCR beta chain is drawn from a study of patients and donors after allogeneic stem cell transplantation. This clonotype came up a few times. The V and J ends lost 7 bases and 3 bases respectively, with 5 bases between them. The CDR3 contains 11 residues. CDR1 and CDR2 from the germline V gene are MNHNY and SVGAGI (reference sequence). TCRdb redid the calling of the RT-PCR reads with MiXCR, one entry per CDR3 protein. The data contain tens of thousands of distinct CDR3 sequences, around 40% of them seen just once; the ten biggest clones take up over 65%. The specimen sequenced was blood, either unsorted or a sorted T cell fraction (not recorded which). The chain uses TRBV6-6 and TRBJ2-3; D is uncertain. The sequence was obtained from a human donor who was either an allogeneic HSCT recipient or a stem cell or donor lymphocyte infusion donor (not recorded which). It is not recorded whose cells these are; they may come from a transplant donor. CDR3 nucleotides: TGTGCCAGCAACCTTACAGATACGCAGTATTTT. It encodes CASNLTDTQYF.